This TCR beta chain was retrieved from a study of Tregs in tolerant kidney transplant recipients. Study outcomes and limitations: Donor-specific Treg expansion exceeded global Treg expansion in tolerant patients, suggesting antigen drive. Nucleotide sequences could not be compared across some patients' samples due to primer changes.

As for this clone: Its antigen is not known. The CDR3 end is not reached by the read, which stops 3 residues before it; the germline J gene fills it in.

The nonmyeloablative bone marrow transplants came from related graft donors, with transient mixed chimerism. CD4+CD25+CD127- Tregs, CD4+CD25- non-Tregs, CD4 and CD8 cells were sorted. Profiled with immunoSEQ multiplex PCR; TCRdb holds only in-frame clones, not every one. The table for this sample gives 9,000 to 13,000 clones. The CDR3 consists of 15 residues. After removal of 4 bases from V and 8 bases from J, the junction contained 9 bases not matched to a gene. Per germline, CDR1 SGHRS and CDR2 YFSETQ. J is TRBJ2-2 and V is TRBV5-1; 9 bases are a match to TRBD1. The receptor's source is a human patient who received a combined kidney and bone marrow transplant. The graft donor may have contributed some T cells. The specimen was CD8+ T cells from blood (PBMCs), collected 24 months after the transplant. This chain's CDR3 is CASSPSGTGLGELFF. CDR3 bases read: TGCGCCAGCAGCCCATCCGGGACAGGGCTTGGGGAG.